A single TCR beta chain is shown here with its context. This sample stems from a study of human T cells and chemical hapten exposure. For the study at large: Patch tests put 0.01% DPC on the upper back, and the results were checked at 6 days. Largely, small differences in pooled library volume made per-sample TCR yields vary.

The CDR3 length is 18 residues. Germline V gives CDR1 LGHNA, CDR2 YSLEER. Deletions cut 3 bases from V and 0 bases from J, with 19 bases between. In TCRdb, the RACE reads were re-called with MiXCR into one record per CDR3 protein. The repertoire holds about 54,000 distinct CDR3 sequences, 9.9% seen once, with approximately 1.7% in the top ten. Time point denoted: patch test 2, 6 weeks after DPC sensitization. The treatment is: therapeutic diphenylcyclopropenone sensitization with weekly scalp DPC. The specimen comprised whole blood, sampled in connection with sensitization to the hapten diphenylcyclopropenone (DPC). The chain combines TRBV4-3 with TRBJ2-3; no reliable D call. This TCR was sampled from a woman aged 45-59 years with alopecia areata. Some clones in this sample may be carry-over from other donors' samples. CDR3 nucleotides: TGCGCCAGCAGCCAGGAACTGCAGGACGGCCCTAGCACAGATACGCAGTATTTT. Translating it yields CASSQELQDGPSTDTQYF.